These T cell receptor beta chains were read from a single sample in a study of T cells after yellow fever vaccination. Via MiXCR, TCRdb re-called the 5' RACE reads, giving one row per CDR3 protein. This table holds under 250,000 distinct CDR3 sequences, 6.9% found once. The material sequenced was CD4+ T cells sorted from PBMCs, taken 15 days after the yellow fever booster vaccination. All receptors derive from a man in his thirties or forties who received the YFV17D yellow fever vaccine. Both conserved end residues are part of each CDR3. A D gene is named only where the DNA matches it firmly. For some rows the clone size is stated as once, few or many, or as a class when expanded; others skip it.

CDR3 protein: CSAPTSLSTDTQYF; CDR3 DNA: TGCAGTGCTCCGACTAGCCTTTCCACAGATACGCAGTATTTT; V gene: TRBV20-1; clone size: few; D gene: TRBD2; J gene: TRBJ2-3
CDR3 protein: CSGGLLAGGADTQYF; CDR3 DNA: TGCAGTGGAGGGCTCCTAGCGGGAGGTGCAGATACGCAGTATTTT; V gene: TRBV20-1; clone size: many; D gene: TRBD2; J gene: TRBJ2-3
CDR3 protein: CASSFGYQNNEQFF; CDR3 DNA: TGTGCCAGCAGCTTCGGCTACCAAAACAATGAGCAGTTCTTC; V gene: TRBV7-9; clone size: many; D gene: .; J gene: TRBJ2-1
CDR3 protein: CASSSVDRDGYGYTF; CDR3 DNA: TGCGCCAGCAGCTCAGTGGACAGGGACGGCTATGGCTACACCTTC; V gene: TRBV5-1; clone size: .; D gene: TRBD1; J gene: TRBJ1-2
CDR3 protein: CASSFLGLQYF; CDR3 DNA: TGTGCCAGCAGTTTCCTGGGGTTGCAGTACTTC; V gene: TRBV28; clone size: few; D gene: .; J gene: TRBJ2-7
CDR3 protein: CASSWTSGRTNTGELFF; CDR3 DNA: TGTGCCAGCAGCTGGACTAGCGGGAGGACGAACACCGGGGAGCTGTTTTTT; V gene: TRBV7-6; clone size: many; D gene: TRBD2; J gene: TRBJ2-2
CDR3 protein: CAISEGGQAEQFF; CDR3 DNA: TGTGCCATCAGTGAGGGGGGACAGGCGGAGCAGTTCTTC; V gene: TRBV10-3; clone size: many; D gene: TRBD1; J gene: TRBJ2-1
CDR3 protein: CASSPTLGGNEQFF; CDR3 DNA: TGCGCCAGCAGCCCGACCCTCGGCGGCAATGAGCAGTTCTTC; V gene: TRBV5-1; clone size: many; D gene: .; J gene: TRBJ2-1
CDR3 protein: CSAREGSSGSSEQFF; CDR3 DNA: TGCAGTGCTAGAGAGGGGTCTAGCGGGAGTAGTGAGCAGTTCTTC; V gene: TRBV20-1; clone size: .; D gene: TRBD2; J gene: TRBJ2-1
CDR3 protein: CASTLTVRVRDGYTF; CDR3 DNA: TGCGCCAGCACTCTGACGGTCAGGGTAAGGGATGGCTACACCTTC; V gene: TRBV5-1; clone size: few; D gene: .; J gene: TRBJ1-2
CDR3 protein: CASSPSALAGGDTQYF; CDR3 DNA: TGTGCCAGCTCACCAAGTGCCCTAGCGGGAGGAGATACGCAGTATTTT; V gene: TRBV18; clone size: many; D gene: TRBD2; J gene: TRBJ2-3
CDR3 protein: CSARGSAAQNSYDQYF; CDR3 DNA: TGCAGTGCTAGAGGGTCTGCGGCCCAAAACTCCTACGATCAGTACTTC; V gene: TRBV20-1; clone size: .; D gene: .; J gene: TRBJ2-7
CDR3 protein: CSASKEGRTGELFF; CDR3 DNA: TGCAGTGCTAGTAAGGAGGGGCGGACCGGGGAGCTGTTTTTT; V gene: TRBV20-1; clone size: few; D gene: .; J gene: TRBJ2-2
CDR3 protein: CASRGREAQETQYF; CDR3 DNA: TGTGCCAGCAGGGGCCGGGAGGCCCAAGAGACCCAGTACTTC; V gene: TRBV6-1; clone size: .; D gene: TRBD2; J gene: TRBJ2-5
CDR3 protein: CASTPSGEETQYF; CDR3 DNA: TGTGCCAGTACCCCTAGCGGGGAAGAGACCCAGTACTTC; V gene: TRBV19; clone size: .; D gene: TRBD2; J gene: TRBJ2-5
CDR3 protein: CASSNQGSPLHF; CDR3 DNA: TGCGCCAGCAGCAATCAGGGCTCACCCCTCCACTTT; V gene: TRBV4-3; clone size: .; D gene: .; J gene: TRBJ1-6
CDR3 protein: CAIGTGGPNSPLHF; CDR3 DNA: TGTGCCATCGGGACGGGAGGTCCCAATTCACCCCTCCACTTT; V gene: TRBV10-3; clone size: many; D gene: .; J gene: TRBJ1-6
CDR3 protein: CAATRGLFNNEQFF; CDR3 DNA: TGTGCCGCAACAAGGGGACTTTTCAACAATGAGCAGTTCTTC; V gene: TRBV7-2; clone size: .; D gene: .; J gene: TRBJ2-1
CDR3 protein: CASHAGVGDPTGELFF; CDR3 DNA: TGCGCCAGCCACGCAGGGGTTGGGGATCCCACCGGGGAGCTGTTTTTT; V gene: TRBV4-1; clone size: many; D gene: .; J gene: TRBJ2-2
CDR3 protein: CASSFDVAANEQFF; CDR3 DNA: TGTGCCAGCAGCTTTGACGTAGCGGCCAATGAGCAGTTCTTC; V gene: TRBV7-2; clone size: few; D gene: .; J gene: TRBJ2-1
CDR3 protein: CASSQRTSGRARLFNEQFF; CDR3 DNA: TGTGCCAGCAGCCAAAGGACTAGCGGGAGGGCCCGATTATTTAATGAGCAGTTCTTC; V gene: TRBV3-1; clone size: few; D gene: TRBD2; J gene: TRBJ2-1
CDR3 protein: CASRLAAYNEQFF; CDR3 DNA: TGTGCCAGCAGGCTAGCGGCTTACAATGAGCAGTTCTTC; V gene: TRBV2; clone size: few; D gene: TRBD2; J gene: TRBJ2-1
CDR3 protein: CASGQSSYNEQFF; CDR3 DNA: TGTGCCAGCGGCCAGAGCTCCTACAATGAGCAGTTCTTC; V gene: TRBV7-2; clone size: many; D gene: .; J gene: TRBJ2-1
CDR3 protein: CASKPGLFF; CDR3 DNA: TGCGCCAGCAAGCCGGGACTCTTCTTC; V gene: TRBV5-1; clone size: many; D gene: .; J gene: TRBJ2-7
CDR3 protein: CASSLLAYEQYF; CDR3 DNA: TGTGCCAGCAGTTTATTAGCCTACGAGCAGTACTTC; V gene: TRBV6-2/TRBV6-3; clone size: .; D gene: .; J gene: TRBJ2-7
CDR3 protein: CASSRPGSTDTQYF; CDR3 DNA: TGTGCCAGCAGCCGCCCCGGCAGCACAGATACGCAGTATTTT; V gene: TRBV7-2; clone size: .; D gene: .; J gene: TRBJ2-3
CDR3 protein: CASRVSSSWGETQYF; CDR3 DNA: TGTGCCAGCCGTGTTTCGTCCAGCTGGGGGGAGACCCAGTACTTC; V gene: TRBV28; clone size: few; D gene: .; J gene: TRBJ2-5
CDR3 protein: CASSLGGSLGETQYF; CDR3 DNA: TGTGCCAGCAGCTTAGGCGGGAGCCTGGGGGAGACCCAGTACTTC; V gene: TRBV7-6; clone size: .; D gene: TRBD2; J gene: TRBJ2-5
CDR3 protein: CASSQGQGWDYGYTF; CDR3 DNA: TGTGCCAGCAGCCAAGGACAGGGCTGGGACTATGGCTACACCTTC; V gene: TRBV4-2; clone size: few; D gene: TRBD1; J gene: TRBJ1-2
CDR3 protein: CACASGAGGPVGELFF; CDR3 DNA: TGTGCCTGCGCCTCGGGTGCGGGAGGGCCCGTCGGGGAGCTGTTTTTT; V gene: TRBV30; clone size: .; D gene: TRBD2; J gene: TRBJ2-2
CDR3 protein: CASSPQGKAYEQYF; CDR3 DNA: TGTGCCAGCAGCCCCCAGGGTAAGGCCTACGAGCAGTACTTC; V gene: TRBV5-4; clone size: few; D gene: .; J gene: TRBJ2-7
CDR3 protein: CASSFAGGGLYQETQYF; CDR3 DNA: TGTGCCAGCAGCTTTGCAGGGGGCGGATTATACCAAGAGACCCAGTACTTC; V gene: TRBV5-4; clone size: .; D gene: TRBD1; J gene: TRBJ2-5
CDR3 protein: CASSPRYIDEKLFF; CDR3 DNA: TGTGCCAGCAGCCCTCGGTACATAGATGAAAAACTGTTTTTT; V gene: TRBV7-2; clone size: few; D gene: .; J gene: TRBJ1-4
CDR3 protein: CASHRGSGNTIYF; CDR3 DNA: TGTGCCAGTCACAGGGGCTCTGGAAACACCATATATTTT; V gene: TRBV30; clone size: few; D gene: TRBD1; J gene: TRBJ1-3
CDR3 protein: CASSSPGLAEPSSTDTQYF; CDR3 DNA: TGTGCCAGCAGCTCTCCTGGGCTAGCGGAACCTTCTAGCACAGATACGCAGTATTTT; V gene: TRBV11-2; clone size: .; D gene: TRBD2; J gene: TRBJ2-3
CDR3 protein: CASSRDASRSYNEQFF; CDR3 DNA: TGTGCCAGCAGCCGTGATGCTTCCCGCTCCTACAATGAGCAGTTCTTC; V gene: TRBV7-2; clone size: .; D gene: .; J gene: TRBJ2-1
CDR3 protein: CASSKGVGQKPQHF; CDR3 DNA: TGTGCCAGCTCCAAAGGGGTAGGACAAAAGCCCCAGCATTTT; V gene: TRBV18; clone size: .; D gene: .; J gene: TRBJ1-5
CDR3 protein: CASSEDYEQYF; CDR3 DNA: TGTGCCAGCTCAGAAGATTACGAGCAGTACTTC; V gene: TRBV18; clone size: many; D gene: .; J gene: TRBJ2-7
CDR3 protein: CASSRRDRGEGALYEQYF; CDR3 DNA: TGTGCCAGCAGCCGCCGGGACAGGGGTGAAGGGGCCTTGTACGAGCAGTACTTC; V gene: TRBV6-5; clone size: many; D gene: TRBD1; J gene: TRBJ2-7
CDR3 protein: CASSPGTGRGGSYNEQFF; CDR3 DNA: TGTGCCAGCAGCCCAGGGACGGGAAGGGGAGGGTCCTACAATGAGCAGTTCTTC; V gene: TRBV6-2/TRBV6-3; clone size: few; D gene: TRBD2; J gene: TRBJ2-1
CDR3 protein: CASSSTGAYQPQHF; CDR3 DNA: TGTGCCAGCAGCTCGACAGGGGCCTATCAGCCCCAGCATTTT; V gene: TRBV7-2; clone size: few; D gene: TRBD1; J gene: TRBJ1-5
CDR3 protein: CASSLGGIWNEQFF; CDR3 DNA: TGCGCCAGCAGCTTGGGTGGCATCTGGAATGAGCAGTTCTTC; V gene: TRBV5-1; clone size: .; D gene: .; J gene: TRBJ2-1
CDR3 protein: CASRGQSGDTQYF; CDR3 DNA: TGTGCCAGCAGAGGCCAGTCGGGCGATACGCAGTATTTT; V gene: TRBV4-2; clone size: many; D gene: .; J gene: TRBJ2-3
CDR3 protein: CSAAGGPLYGYTF; CDR3 DNA: TGCAGTGCTGCCGGGGGACCGTTGTATGGCTACACCTTC; V gene: TRBV20-1; clone size: .; D gene: .; J gene: TRBJ1-2
CDR3 protein: CSAEKSGSYNEQFF; CDR3 DNA: TGCAGTGCTGAGAAAAGCGGTTCCTACAATGAGCAGTTCTTC; V gene: TRBV20-1; clone size: .; D gene: .; J gene: TRBJ2-1
CDR3 protein: CASSPRRAEQFF; CDR3 DNA: TGTGCCAGCAGTCCCCGGAGGGCTGAGCAGTTCTTC; V gene: TRBV12-3/TRBV12-4; clone size: .; D gene: .; J gene: TRBJ2-1
CDR3 protein: CASNGLLNSPLHF; CDR3 DNA: TGTGCCAGCAACGGGTTGCTAAATTCACCCCTCCACTTT; V gene: TRBV2; clone size: .; D gene: .; J gene: TRBJ1-6
CDR3 protein: CASSLGREGTGELFF; CDR3 DNA: TGTGCTAGCAGCTTAGGACGGGAAGGGACCGGGGAGCTGTTTTTT; V gene: TRBV7-7; clone size: many; D gene: .; J gene: TRBJ2-2
CDR3 protein: CASSPTGGLDTQYF; CDR3 DNA: TGTGCCAGCAGTCCTACAGGGGGCTTGGATACGCAGTATTTT; V gene: TRBV12-3/TRBV12-4; clone size: few; D gene: TRBD1; J gene: TRBJ2-3
CDR3 protein: CASSTQPVDTEAFF; CDR3 DNA: TGTGCCAGCAGCACACAGCCCGTCGACACTGAAGCTTTCTTT; V gene: TRBV9; clone size: .; D gene: .; J gene: TRBJ1-1
CDR3 protein: CASSLLLAGNTGELFF; CDR3 DNA: TGCGCCAGCAGCTTATTACTAGCGGGGAACACCGGGGAGCTGTTTTTT; V gene: TRBV5-1; clone size: .; D gene: TRBD2; J gene: TRBJ2-2
CDR3 protein: CSADRDRGRGTGELFF; CDR3 DNA: TGCAGTGCTGACAGGGACAGGGGGAGAGGCACCGGGGAGCTGTTTTTT; V gene: TRBV20-1; clone size: few; D gene: TRBD1; J gene: TRBJ2-2
CDR3 protein: CASSVEGWNEQFF; CDR3 DNA: TGTGCCAGCAGCGTGGAGGGCTGGAATGAGCAGTTCTTC; V gene: TRBV9; clone size: many; D gene: .; J gene: TRBJ2-1
CDR3 protein: CASSVRDRVWALAKNIQYF; CDR3 DNA: TGTGCCAGCAGCGTCCGGGACAGAGTTTGGGCACTAGCCAAAAACATTCAGTACTTC; V gene: TRBV5-6; clone size: many; D gene: TRBD1; J gene: TRBJ2-4
CDR3 protein: CASSPYGTDNEQFF; CDR3 DNA: TGTGCCAGCAGCCCGTACGGAACCGACAATGAGCAGTTCTTC; V gene: TRBV7-2; clone size: few; D gene: .; J gene: TRBJ2-1
CDR3 protein: CASSKRGNYGYTF; CDR3 DNA: TGTGCCAGCTCAAAGAGGGGAAACTATGGCTACACCTTC; V gene: TRBV18; clone size: .; D gene: .; J gene: TRBJ1-2
CDR3 protein: CSASTSGRGDTQYF; CDR3 DNA: TGCAGTGCATCGACTAGCGGGAGGGGAGATACGCAGTATTTT; V gene: TRBV20-1; clone size: .; D gene: TRBD2; J gene: TRBJ2-3
CDR3 protein: CASSGGLAGGPPQFF; CDR3 DNA: TGTGCCAGCAGTGGGGGGCTAGCGGGAGGGCCGCCGCAGTTCTTC; V gene: TRBV6-1; clone size: few; D gene: TRBD2; J gene: TRBJ2-1